A selection of T cell receptor beta chains follows, all from one sample in a study of blood T cell repertoires in COVID-19. Clones were sequenced by immunoSEQ multiplex PCR, and TCRdb holds only the in-frame ones, with some missing. The profile shows some 110,000 clones, about nine tenths of them singletons. Sequencing input: peripheral blood. The receptors stem from a man between 40 and 49 years old with acute or convalescent COVID-19. Each CDR3 is given with its conserved first and last residue. A D gene is named only where the DNA matches it firmly. Expanded clones are given a class, and other clones once, few, many or no size at all.

TRBV9	TRBJ2-3	TRBD2	.	TGTGCCAGCAGCCCGGGGCGGGAGGGGGTCTCGGGCACAGATACGCAGTATTTT	CASSPGREGVSGTDTQYF
TRBV30	TRBJ1-3	.	.	TGTGCCTGGAGTGTAGGGCAGGGTGGCACCATATATTTT	CAWSVGQGGTIYF
TRBV27	TRBJ2-2	TRBD2	.	TGTGCCAGCAGTCCCCCAAGGGCGGGGGTGAACACCGGGGAGCTGTTTTTT	CASSPPRAGVNTGELFF
TRBV5-5	TRBJ2-5	.	.	TGTGCCAGCAGCTTGGTGGGGGCGGAGACCCAGTACTTC	CASSLVGAETQYF
TRBV6-1	TRBJ2-4	TRBD1	.	TGTGCCAGCAGTGTCCAAAGTGGACAGGGGTCCAACATTCAGTACTTC	CASSVQSGQGSNIQYF
TRBV4-1	TRBJ2-3	.	.	TGCGCCAGCAGCCACGAGCGGGTGTCAGATACGCAGTATTTT	CASSHERVSDTQYF
TRBV15	TRBJ1-3	.	.	TGTGCCACCAGCGGTGACAGGTCTGGAAACACCATATATTTT	CATSGDRSGNTIYF
TRBV7-6	TRBJ1-2	TRBD1	.	TGTGCCAGCAGCAAGAGCACGGACAGGGGGGCCTATGGCTACACCTTC	CASSKSTDRGAYGYTF
TRBV6-5	TRBJ2-1	TRBD1	once	TGTGCCAGCAGCCCACGACAGGGGGCCGACAATGAGCAGTTCTTC	CASSPRQGADNEQFF
TRBV19	TRBJ2-7	.	once	TGTGCCAGTAGTGTCGACAGCTTCTACGAGCAGTACTTC	CASSVDSFYEQYF
TRBV9	TRBJ2-1	TRBD2	.	TGTGCCAGCAGCGCTACTAGCGGGTGGGTCAATGAGCAGTTCTTC	CASSATSGWVNEQFF
TRBV6-5	TRBJ2-5	.	.	TGTGCCAGCCGCCTGCAGGAGACCCAGTACTTC	CASRLQETQYF
TRBV10-3	TRBJ2-3	TRBD2	.	TGTGCCATCAGTGGGGGGACTAGCGGGATCTGGGCAGATACGCAGTATTTT	CAISGGTSGIWADTQYF
TRBV29-1	TRBJ2-7	.	.	TGCAGCGTTCAACCAACTAACGGGGATTACGAGCAGTACTTC	CSVQPTNGDYEQYF
TRBV7-2	TRBJ1-6	TRBD1	.	TGTGCCAGCAGCTTAGTCCGACAGGGAAGAAATTCACCCCTCCACTTT	CASSLVRQGRNSPLHF
TRBV6-6	TRBJ1-5	.	.	TGTGCCAGCAGTTACTCGAAGCCGGGGATGCAGCCCCAGCATTTT	CASSYSKPGMQPQHF
TRBV11-2	TRBJ2-3	.	.	TGTGCCAGCAGCTTACGGGTAGATACGCAGTATTTT	CASSLRVDTQYF
TRBV15	TRBJ2-2	.	.	TGTGCCACCAGCAGACCACCGGGACTTACGAACACCGGGGAGCTGTTTTTT	CATSRPPGLTNTGELFF
TRBV5-1	TRBJ1-2	TRBD1	.	TGCGCCAGCAGCCCAGGACAGGGGCATGGCTACACCTTC	CASSPGQGHGYTF
TRBV5-1	TRBJ1-2	.	.	TGCGCCAGCAGCTTTGGAGCAGCTCGTTATGGCTACACCTTC	CASSFGAARYGYTF
TRBV6-2/TRBV6-3	TRBJ2-5	.	.	TGTGCCAGCAGTTACGGGGGGGAGACCCAGTACTTC	CASSYGGETQYF